This is a list of T cell receptor beta chains from one sample in a study of response to subunit inactivated influenza vaccine. TCRdb processed the RT-PCR reads anew with MiXCR; each CDR3 protein has one entry. This sample has over 650,000 distinct CDR3 sequences, with under 20% found just once. The starting material was PBMCs from blood, obtained around 5 days after vaccination. These TCRs come from a man between 50 and 59 years old who received an inactivated influenza vaccine. Each CDR3 is given with its conserved first and last residue. Clone size, where shown, is once, few, many, or a class for clones that have expanded.

clone_size j_call v_call cdr3_aa
few TRBJ2-7 TRBV6-5 CASSYSRSIGIHEQYF
NA TRBJ2-1 TRBV7-9 CASSSPSSYNEQFF
NA TRBJ2-1 TRBV12-3/TRBV12-4 CASSPQAGNYNEQFF
many TRBJ2-3 TRBV7-2 CASSLWREDGDTQYF
NA TRBJ2-3 TRBV29-1 CSAEPAGTDTQYF
NA TRBJ2-5 TRBV2 CASSTLTGDQETQYF
NA TRBJ2-5 TRBV7-9 CASSSYRGQETQYF
NA TRBJ1-1 TRBV28 CASSPQGQLGEAFF
NA TRBJ2-1 TRBV20-1 CSASPRTGRYNEQFF
many TRBJ1-5 TRBV20-1 CSATRPFSDSNQPQHF
NA TRBJ2-1 TRBV7-2 CASSLGPRGLLTYNEQFF
NA TRBJ2-1 TRBV11-2 CASSLYSLAGEGNEQFF
NA TRBJ2-1 TRBV24-1 CATSVPGGPYNEQFF
NA TRBJ1-6 TRBV4-3 CASSQELRSHLHF
few TRBJ2-4 TRBV20-1 CSARETGIAKNIQYF
few TRBJ1-2 TRBV20-1 CSARPGGLGYGYTF
NA TRBJ2-7 TRBV27 CASISQGALGEQYF
NA TRBJ2-1 TRBV7-9 CASSPARTPFDEQFF
many TRBJ2-7 TRBV12-3/TRBV12-4 CASSWDRYEQYF
many TRBJ2-5 TRBV7-2 CASSPEGARTQYF
few TRBJ2-4 TRBV20-1 CSARQLAGGLAKNIQYF
NA TRBJ2-7 TRBV6-5 CASSYSNMGTYEQYF
NA TRBJ2-3 TRBV7-2 CASSLASSGSTDTQYF
few TRBJ2-3 TRBV5-1 CASSLEVFGSGGANTQYF